These T cell receptor beta chains were read from a single sample in a study of regulatory T cells in long-lasting Graves disease. In TCRdb, the multiplex PCR reads were re-called with MiXCR into one record per CDR3 protein. Of almost 450,000 distinct CDR3 sequences listed, about a sixth are singletons. These data were also filed under a second study, of T cells in Graves' hyperthyroidism and ophthalmopathy.

This material consisted of peripheral blood mononuclear cells (PBMCs), taken at new diagnosis, from a patient treated with antithyroid drugs. These receptors were collected from a woman between 25 and 40 years old with Graves disease. The CDR3 runs from the conserved cysteine through the conserved F or W. A D gene is named only where the DNA matches it firmly. Clone size is not always given. Where it is, it says once, few, many or a class for expanded clones.

size: many; J: TRBJ2-3; V: TRBV28; D: .; DNA: TGTGCCAGCAGTGACCTAAGCACAGATACGCAGTATTTT; CDR3: CASSDLSTDTQYF
size: many; J: TRBJ2-6; V: TRBV6-1; D: .; DNA: TGTGCCAGCAGTAGGTCCCCCGAGTACCGGTCTGGGGCCAACGTCCTGACTTTC; CDR3: CASSRSPEYRSGANVLTF
size: many; J: TRBJ2-6; V: TRBV6-2/TRBV6-3; D: .; DNA: TGTGCCAGCAGTTACCGGTCGTTGTTGCGGGCCATCTCTGGGGCCAACGTCCTGACTTTC; CDR3: CASSYRSLLRAISGANVLTF
size: .; J: TRBJ2-6; V: TRBV9; D: .; DNA: TGTGCCAGCAACGAAGAGGGGACGGAGACCTCTGGGGCCAACGTCCTGACTTTC; CDR3: CASNEEGTETSGANVLTF
size: many; J: TRBJ1-2; V: TRBV3-1; D: .; DNA: TGTGCCAGCAGCCTATACAGGGATGGCTACACCTTC; CDR3: CASSLYRDGYTF
size: many; J: TRBJ2-3; V: TRBV2; D: .; DNA: TGTGCCAGCAGTCTCGAGGCAGAATTCACAGATACGCAGTATTTT; CDR3: CASSLEAEFTDTQYF
size: many; J: TRBJ1-2; V: TRBV19; D: .; DNA: TGTGCCAGTACAGAGGAGATGGGACACCTTAACTATGGCTACACCTTC; CDR3: CASTEEMGHLNYGYTF
size: many; J: TRBJ1-5; V: TRBV12-3/TRBV12-4; D: TRBD1; DNA: TGTGCCAGCAGTTTAGGGACAGGGTTTGGCAATCAGCCCCAGCATTTT; CDR3: CASSLGTGFGNQPQHF
size: few; J: TRBJ2-1; V: TRBV5-8; D: TRBD1; DNA: TGTGCCAGCAGCCGCGAAAGCCACAGGGGAAATGAGCAGTTCTTC; CDR3: CASSRESHRGNEQFF
size: many; J: TRBJ2-7; V: TRBV7-8; D: .; DNA: TGTGCCAGCAGCTTAAAGGTTAGCTCCTACGAGCAGTACTTC; CDR3: CASSLKVSSYEQYF
size: .; J: TRBJ1-4; V: TRBV12-3/TRBV12-4; D: .; DNA: TGTGCCAGCAGTTTGGGCGAAACTAATGAAAAACTGTTTTTT; CDR3: CASSLGETNEKLFF
size: many; J: TRBJ2-7; V: TRBV3-1; D: .; DNA: TGTGCCAGCAGCCAAGCCGCCTACGAGCAGTACTTC; CDR3: CASSQAAYEQYF
size: few; J: TRBJ2-1; V: TRBV19; D: .; DNA: TGTGCCAGTATGTCGGGGCCGGGCTCCTACAATGAGCAGTTCTTC; CDR3: CASMSGPGSYNEQFF
size: many; J: TRBJ2-7; V: TRBV20-1; D: .; DNA: TGCAGTGCTAGAGAAGCCCTCAACGAGCAGTACTTC; CDR3: CSAREALNEQYF
size: .; J: TRBJ2-1; V: TRBV5-6; D: .; DNA: TGTGCCAGCAGCTTGGCCGAGCGGCTGAGCTCCTACAATGAGCAGTTCTTC; CDR3: CASSLAERLSSYNEQFF
size: many; J: TRBJ2-3; V: TRBV11-2; D: .; DNA: TGTGCCAGCAGCCGGAATGGGGAAGGGGCCGGGACAGATACGCAGTATTTT; CDR3: CASSRNGEGAGTDTQYF